This TCR beta chain was found in a study of cytomegalovirus exposure and HLA in healthy donors. The CDR3 is 16 residues long. Germline lookup yields CDR1 SGHDN and CDR2 FVKESK. Trimming took off 1 base at V and 2 bases at J, with 12 bases between the two ends. Whole-study findings and limits: A later analysis, which compared TCR beta chains of equal frequency, found the HLA-associated ones more clonally expanded. Several top significant clusters appeared, in a later analysis, to be linked to common viral pathogens. In a later analysis, a genetic analysis reported fewer productive-TCR N-insertions in an Asian-associated ancestry cluster than the cohort average.

The PCR employed 60 Vbeta primers together with 13 Jbeta primers. TCRdb's table, derived via immunoSEQ multiplex PCR, lists solely in-frame clones and lacks some. Altogether 250,000 or so clones are present, about 86% being singletons, with the ten largest covering around 8.3%. A remark on this clone: The antigen remains unidentified.

This TCR derives from an older woman in good health and CMV-seropositive. Sequenced input: PBMCs. V gene TRBV14 combines with J gene TRBJ1-3; D is unclear. The CDR3 here is CASSQVWQMPGNTIYF. The CDR3 DNA is TGTGCCAGCAGCCAAGTCTGGCAGATGCCTGGAAACACCATATATTTT.